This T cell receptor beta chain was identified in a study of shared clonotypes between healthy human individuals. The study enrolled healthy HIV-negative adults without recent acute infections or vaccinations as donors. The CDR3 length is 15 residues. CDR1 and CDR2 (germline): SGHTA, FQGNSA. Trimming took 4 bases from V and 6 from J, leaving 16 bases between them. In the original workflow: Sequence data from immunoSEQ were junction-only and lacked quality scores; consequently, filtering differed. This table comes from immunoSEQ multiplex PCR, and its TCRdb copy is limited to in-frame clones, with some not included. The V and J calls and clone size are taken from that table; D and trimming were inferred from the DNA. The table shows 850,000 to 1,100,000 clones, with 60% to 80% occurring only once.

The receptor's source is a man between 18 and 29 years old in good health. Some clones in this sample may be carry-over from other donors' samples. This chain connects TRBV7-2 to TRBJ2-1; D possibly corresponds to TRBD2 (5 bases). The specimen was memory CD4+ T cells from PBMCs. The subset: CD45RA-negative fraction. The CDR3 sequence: CASSSEFLAGNEQFF. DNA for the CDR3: TGTGCCAGCAGCTCCGAGTTTCTAGCCGGCAATGAGCAGTTCTTC.